This entry describes one T cell receptor beta chain. The antigen is unknown. The sample originates from a study of shared clonotypes between healthy human individuals. Study-wide findings and caveats: Across subsets, estimated richness was generally greater for naive than for memory populations. Generation probability values for non-shared clonotypes were lower than those for clonotypes shared by all four donors.

The CDR3 has 13 amino acids. The germline CDR1 and CDR2 sequences are SNHLY and FYNNEI. Trimming took off 7 bases at V and 4 bases at J, with 13 bases between the two ends. The method was immunoSEQ multiplex PCR; TCRdb's version includes in-frame clones alone and lacks a portion of them. The data contain about 680,000 clones, around 72% of them seen just once; the ten biggest clones take up over 1.5%. The chain links TRBV2 to TRBJ2-5; D is unresolved. The clonotype originates from a woman under 40 in good health. The sample comprised memory CD4+ T cells sorted from blood. As to subset: CD45RA-negative fraction. The CDR3: CASTLGQLETQYF. The CDR3 nucleotides are TGTGCCAGCACCTTAGGCCAACTAGAGACCCAGTACTTC. The entire variable domain, with the rest obtained from reference TRBV2 and TRBJ2-5, is as follows: EPEVTQTPSHQVTQMGQEVILRCVPISNHLYFYWYRQILGQKVEFLVSFYNNEISEKSEIFDDQFSVERPDGSNFTLKIRSTKLEDSAMYFCASTLGQLETQYFGPGTRLLVL.